These 23 T cell receptor beta chains were sequenced from one sample in a study of blood T cell repertoires in COVID-19. Only in-frame clones appear in the TCRdb table, and some are missing; sequencing was by immunoSEQ multiplex PCR. Of 200,000 or so clones in the sample, roughly four fifths were seen once. The sample taken for sequencing was peripheral blood. The receptors were gathered from a woman between 25 and 40 years old with acute or convalescent COVID-19.

V gene TRBV15 combines with J gene TRBJ1-3, with D tentatively TRBD1 (6 bases). There are 15 residues in the CDR3. V was pared by 4 bases and J by 3 bases, with 13 bases between. Looked up from germline, CDR1 is LNHNV and CDR2 is YYDKDF (reference sequence). For the CDR3, the DNA is TGTGCCACCAGCAAGGAACAGGGCGGTGGAAACACCATATATTTT. Encoded protein: CATSKEQGGGNTIYF.

V usage is TRBV7-2 and J usage is TRBJ2-1; 8 positions agree with TRBD2. J was trimmed by 8 bases and V by 3 bases; bases with no gene match: 9. Germline values: CDR1 SGHTA, CDR2 FQGNSA. The CDR3 extends over 15 amino acids. CDR3 sequence: CASSFPAGGRDEQFF. CDR3 in DNA: TGTGCCAGCAGCTTCCCTGCGGGAGGCCGGGATGAGCAGTTCTTC.

The V call is TRBV9, the J call TRBJ2-2; TRBD2 matches at 7 bases. Germline trimming cut 4 bases from V and 5 bases from J; bases unmatched to any gene: 11. The CDR3 is 16 amino acids. CDR1 is SGDLS and CDR2 is YYNGEE in the germline V gene. For the CDR3, the DNA is TGTGCCAGCAGCCCCCACCCTAGCGGTGGGACCGGGGAGCTGTTTTTT. This encodes CASSPHPSGGTGELFF.

The rearrangement joins TRBV5-1 to TRBJ1-4; 9 nucleotides agree with TRBD1. Germline CDR1 reads SGHRS; CDR2 reads YFSETQ. The CDR3 is 15 residues long. V trimming: 3 bases; J trimming: 5 bases; junction bases outside the gene matches: 5. The CDR3 loop reads CASSSGGTGNEKLFF. CDR3 DNA: TGCGCCAGCAGCTCCGGAGGGACAGGGAATGAAAAACTGTTTTTT.

This clone has just one count. The chain carries TRBV29-1 and TRBJ2-3, with D uncertain. V lost 6 bases and J 3 bases, leaving 7 bases between the germline ends. This CDR3 is 11 amino acids long. Germline lookup yields CDR1 SQVTM and CDR2 ANQGSEA. CDR3 region: CSVRDTDTQYF. CDR3 in DNA: TGCAGCGTGCGTGATACAGATACGCAGTATTTT.

V is TRBV28 and J is TRBJ2-4; maybe TRBD1 (6 bases). The CDR3 spans 14 residues. Trimming removed 5 bases from V and 5 bases from J, with 13 bases in between. CDR1 and CDR2 from the germline V gene are MDHEN and SYDVKM. The CDR3 is CASSITGWENIQYF. The CDR3 DNA sequence: TGTGCCAGCAGTATAACAGGGTGGGAAAACATTCAGTACTTC.

V is TRBV7-9 and J is TRBJ1-1; D is uncertain. Per the germline V gene, CDR1 is SEHNR and CDR2 is FQNEAQ (reference sequence). CDR3 size: 15 residues. V lost 1 base to trimming and J lost 5 bases, with 14 bases between them. CDR3 sequence (DNA): TGTGCCAGCAGCTTAGGGAGGCCAACCGGGACTGAAGCTTTCTTT. It codes for CASSLGRPTGTEAFF.

This clone was recorded a few times. CDR3 coding DNA: TGTGCCAGCTCCCTCAGTGAGGGCAATCAGCCCCAGCATTTT. Protein product: CASSLSEGNQPQHF. This chain links TRBV18 with TRBJ1-5, with D unclear. Trimming shortened V by 6 bases and J by 2 bases, and 11 bases separated the two germline ends. Germline-derived CDR1 and CDR2 are KGHSH and LQKENI. This CDR3 has 14 amino acids. The full variable domain, rest sourced from reference TRBV18 and TRBJ1-5, is NAGVMQNPRHLVRRRGQEARLRCSPMKGHSHVYWYRQLPEEGLKFMVYLQKENIIDESGMPKERFSAEFPKEGPSILRIQQVVRGDSAAYFCASSLSEGNQPQHFGDGTRLSIL.

This chain joins TRBV27 and TRBJ2-3; possibly TRBD1 for D (6 bases). The germline gives CDR1 MNHEY, CDR2 SMNVEV (reference sequence). The CDR3 spans 17 residues. The V gene lost 5 bases and the J gene lost 0 bases, with 18 bases spanning the gap. The CDR3 DNA reads TGTGCCAGCAGTCCCCTACCCCCAGGGGTAAGCACAGATACGCAGTATTTT. Its translation is CASSPLPPGVSTDTQYF.

The rearrangement links TRBV5-6 to TRBJ2-6, with D tentatively TRBD1 (5 bases). With 4 bases removed from V and 3 bases from J, the gap between germline ends came to 8 bases. The V gene's germline CDR1 is SGHDT and CDR2 YYEEEE. This CDR3 is built from 14 residues. CDR3 in amino acids: CASSPGYGANVLTF. The CDR3 nucleotides read TGTGCCAGCAGCCCAGGGTATGGGGCCAACGTCCTGACTTTC.

The chain recombines TRBV3-1 (or the pseudogene TRBV3-2) with TRBJ2-5; 11 bases fit TRBD2. V dropped 2 bases and J dropped 4; count of bases not matched to a gene: 6. Germline V lookup: CDR1 LGHDT, CDR2 YNNKEL (reference sequence). CDR3 length equals 16 residues. In DNA, the CDR3 is TGTGCCAGCAGCCAAAAACTAGCGGGAGTTTTAGAGACCCAGTACTTC. Its protein is CASSQKLAGVLETQYF.

The chain employs TRBV4-2 and TRBJ2-1; D perhaps matches TRBD1 (5 bases). The CDR3 sequence is 12 residues long. The germline gives CDR1 LGHNA, CDR2 YNFKEQ. V shed 11 bases and J shed 6 bases, with 14 bases lying between them. The CDR3 nucleotides read TGTGCCTCCAGACAGAAACCCAATGAGCAGTTCTTC. Its translation is CASRQKPNEQFF.

This chain links TRBV19 with TRBJ2-7, with D possibly being TRBD1 (6 bases). Germline CDR1 reads LNHDA; CDR2 reads SQIVND (reference sequence). CDR3 size: 13 residues. Between the trimmed V and J ends, which lost 5 bases and 7 bases, there was a span of 15 bases. DNA for the CDR3: TGTGCCAGTAGTTTCGGGACACCGGGTGAGCAGTACTTC. This sequence encodes CASSFGTPGEQYF.

This chain joins TRBV28 and TRBJ1-3, with D maybe TRBD1 (6 bases). The CDR3 covers 15 residues. Germline V CDR1 and CDR2: MDHEN, SYDVKM. Between the trimmed V and J ends, which lost 6 bases and 5 bases, there was a span of 17 bases. CDR3 residues: CASSRVTGVRNTIYF. CDR3 bases: TGTGCCAGCAGCCGCGTGACAGGCGTTCGAAACACCATATATTTT.

This clone came up many times. The chain uses TRBV6-4 and TRBJ2-3; the match to TRBD2 covers 7 bases. Germline V gene lookup returns CDR1 MRHNA and CDR2 SNTAGT. The V and J ends lost 2 bases and 2 bases, in that order; junction bases with no gene match: 1. This CDR3 contains 14 residues. The CDR3 bases are TGTGCCAGCAGTGACGGGAGGGCCACAGATACGCAGTATTTT. It specifies CASSDGRATDTQYF.

The rearrangement uses TRBV3-1 (or the pseudogene TRBV3-2) and TRBJ1-1; 8 bases agree with TRBD1. Per the germline V gene, CDR1 is LGHDT and CDR2 is YNNKEL (reference sequence). J gave up 9 bases and V 4 bases, and 4 bases lay outside the gene matches. This CDR3 is 12 amino acids long. CDR3 bases: TGTGCCAGCAGCCCCCGACAGGGGAAAGCTTTCTTT. This sequence encodes CASSPRQGKAFF.

The V and J genes are TRBV3-1 (or the pseudogene TRBV3-2) and TRBJ2-1, with D possibly matching TRBD2 (5 bases). Germline loops: CDR1 LGHDT, CDR2 YNNKEL (reference sequence). The CDR3 is made up of 16 amino acids. Trimming took 0 bases from V and 4 from J, leaving 13 bases between them. This chain's CDR3 is CASSQDSGVGYNEQFF. DNA for the CDR3: TGTGCCAGCAGCCAAGACTCCGGGGTGGGGTACAATGAGCAGTTCTTC.

This clone was counted only a few times. The chain carries TRBV5-4 and TRBJ2-3; possibly TRBD2 for D (6 bases). V dropped 4 bases and J dropped 2 bases, with 17 bases sitting between them. This CDR3 region has 16 residues. The germline V gene encodes CDR1 SGHNT and CDR2 YYREEE (reference sequence). CDR3 coding DNA: TGTGCCAGCAGCCCGGGACTCCCTCTTCCCACAGATACGCAGTATTTT. It specifies CASSPGLPLPTDTQYF.

J is TRBJ2-5 and V is TRBV6-1, with D possibly TRBD1 on 6 matching bases. Trimming took off 1 base at V and 2 bases at J, with 11 bases between the two ends. Germline-derived CDR1 and CDR2 are MNHNS and SASEGT. The CDR3 totals 15 residues. The CDR3 reads CASSEEGRGQETQYF. CDR3 bases: TGTGCCAGCAGTGAAGAGGGTAGGGGGCAAGAGACCCAGTACTTC.

The V gene is TRBV5-1, the J gene TRBJ1-2; no clear D gene. The CDR3 runs to 14 residues. The germline CDR1 and CDR2 sequences are SGHRS and YFSETQ. Trimming cost V 0 bases and J 2 bases, with 8 bases left between them. In nucleotides, the CDR3 is TGCGCCAGCAGCTTGGAGTCAGCGAACTATGGCTACACCTTC. Residues: CASSLESANYGYTF.

The V call is TRBV6-4, the J call TRBJ1-1; possible D gene TRBD1, 6 bases. Germline loops: CDR1 MRHNA, CDR2 SNTAGT. This CDR3 region has 18 residues. V lost 3 bases to trimming and J lost 0 bases, with 20 bases between them. The CDR3, as DNA: TGTGCCAGCAGTGATCTCGACAAGGGGGGGGTAGTGAACACTGAAGCTTTCTTT. Encoded protein: CASSDLDKGGVVNTEAFF.

The chain combines TRBV29-1 with TRBJ1-2; D not certain. There are 13 residues in the CDR3. V gave up 6 bases and J gave up 7 bases, with 18 bases separating them. Germline V gives CDR1 SQVTM, CDR2 ANQGSEA. CDR3 nucleotide sequence: TGCAGCGTGAGGATGGTAGCAGTGTCTGGCTACACCTTC. This gives the protein CSVRMVAVSGYTF.

V usage is TRBV9 and J usage is TRBJ1-3; no definite D call. CDR1 and CDR2 from the germline V gene are SGDLS and YYNGEE. The CDR3 contains 16 residues. V lost 3 bases and J 0 bases, leaving 13 bases between the germline ends. The CDR3 DNA reads TGTGCCAGCAGCGGAAGAATCTCCAGCTCTGGAAACACCATATATTTT. Translated: CASSGRISSSGNTIYF.